The 17 T cell receptor beta chains in this list originate from one sample, sequenced in a study of T cell responses to AZD1222 COVID-19 vaccine (dated by TCRdb to 2020 to 2022). The time point label for this specimen denotes: baseline before first vaccination. The library relied on the immunoSEQ multiplex PCR assay. The table comes from immuneACCESS by way of TCRdb, which keeps in-frame sequences with V and J called. Part of the clones is missing from these tables; in studies checked, under half for an unresolved V gene and the rest for unknown reasons. This sample has approximately 140,000 clones in its table, and around nine tenths of those were observed once. The ten most abundant clones make up about 1.3% of the sample. Source: peripheral blood, taken on day 0 of AZD1222 vaccination. These receptors all stem from an adult in good health.

J is TRBJ2-1 and V is TRBV27; 9 bases map to TRBD2. Germline V gene lookup returns CDR1 MNHEY and CDR2 SMNVEV (reference sequence). The V gene end was trimmed by 4 bases and the J gene end by 6 bases; junction bases not matched to a gene: 13. This CDR3 has 17 amino acids. The CDR3 DNA sequence: TGTGCCAGCAGTTCACCCTACTTAGCGGGAGTGGGCAATGAGCAGTTCTTC. Translated, it gives CASSSPYLAGVGNEQFF.

The V gene is TRBV19, the J gene TRBJ1-3; 11 positions agree with TRBD1. Germline lookup yields CDR1 LNHDA and CDR2 SQIVND (reference sequence). The V gene end was trimmed by 5 bases and the J gene end by 0 bases; junction bases not matched to a gene: 15. CDR3 length: 20 amino acids. The CDR3 DNA reads TGTGCCAGTAGTCCGCGGGACAGGGGGGTACACCAAGCCTCTGGAAACACCATATATTTT. The encoded protein is CASSPRDRGVHQASGNTIYF.

V is TRBV19 and J is TRBJ1-5; a weak D match, TRBD1 (5 bases). V lost 4 bases, J lost 5 bases, and 15 bases lay in between. This CDR3 has 15 amino acids. Germline values: CDR1 LNHDA, CDR2 SQIVND (reference sequence). CDR3: CASSNVPRGHQPQHF. The DNA for the CDR3 is TGTGCCAGTAGTAACGTCCCAAGGGGACATCAGCCCCAGCATTTT.

The chain employs TRBV5-1 and TRBJ2-2, with D uncertain. CDR1 SGHRS and CDR2 YFSETQ come from the germline V gene. The CDR3 loop spans 14 amino acids. V lost 5 bases to trimming and J lost 1 base, with 9 bases between them. Written as DNA, the CDR3 is TGCGCCAGCAGATCAGGTGTGAACACCGGGGAGCTGTTTTTT. Translating it yields CASRSGVNTGELFF.

The genes are TRBV14 and TRBJ2-2; no clear D gene. Germline V lookup: CDR1 SGHDN, CDR2 FVKESK. This CDR3 has 17 amino acids. The V and J ends lost 2 bases and 4 bases respectively, with 17 bases between them. The CDR3 coding sequence is TGTGCCAGCAGCCAAAAATTTTTGGCAGGAAGCACCGGGGAGCTGTTTTTT. Its protein product is CASSQKFLAGSTGELFF. Full variable domain (missing parts from reference TRBV14 and TRBJ2-2): EAGVTQFPSHSVIEKGQTVTLRCDPISGHDNLYWYRRVMGKEIKFLLHFVKESKQDESGMPNNRFLAERTGGTYSTLKVQPAELEDSGVYFCASSQKFLAGSTGELFFGEGSRLTVL.

The chain recombines TRBV11-2 with TRBJ1-3; D uncertain. V dropped 1 base and J dropped 8 bases, with 21 bases sitting between them. Per the germline V gene, CDR1 is SGHAT and CDR2 is FQNNGV. The CDR3 runs to 17 residues. DNA of the CDR3: TGTGCCAGCAGCTTAGTTGGGGAGACGACCCTCGGGGACACCATATATTTT. This translates into CASSLVGETTLGDTIYF. Variable domain in full (rest from reference TRBV11-2 and TRBJ1-3): EAGVAQSPRYKIIEKRQSVAFWCNPISGHATLYWYQQILGQGPKLLIQFQNNGVVDDSQLPKDRFSAERLKGVDSTLKIQPAKLEDSAVYLCASSLVGETTLGDTIYFGEGSWLTVV.

The chain is built from TRBV15 and TRBJ1-1; 8 bases match TRBD1. The CDR3 totals 15 residues. In germline, CDR1 is LNHNV, CDR2 YYDKDF (reference sequence). The ends lost 2 bases at V and 1 base at J; junction bases unmatched: 3. The CDR3 DNA reads TGTGCCACCAGCAGAACAGGGGGGGAGAACACTGAAGCTTTCTTT. It yields the protein CATSRTGGENTEAFF.

The chain uses TRBV19 and TRBJ1-1, with D possibly TRBD1 on 5 matching bases. The germline gives CDR1 LNHDA, CDR2 SQIVND (reference sequence). This CDR3 has 13 residues. With 4 bases removed from V and 3 bases from J, the gap between germline ends came to 9 bases. CDR3 in DNA: TGTGCCAGTAGTAGCACAGGCGACACTGAAGCTTTCTTT. Its translation: CASSSTGDTEAFF.

This clone was seen a handful of times. The chain couples TRBV7-3 to TRBJ2-3; 10 bases are shared with TRBD2. Per the germline V gene, CDR1 is SGHTA and CDR2 is FQGTGA. The V gene end was trimmed by 5 bases and the J gene end by 5 bases; junction bases not matched to a gene: 7. The CDR3 runs to 15 residues. The CDR3 reads CASSLSGRALDTQYF. DNA of the CDR3: TGTGCCAGCAGCCTCAGCGGGAGGGCCTTAGATACGCAGTATTTT. Drawing the rest from reference TRBV7-3 and TRBJ2-3, the complete variable domain is GAGVSQTPSNKVTEKGKYVELRCDPISGHTALYWYRQSLGQGPEFLIYFQGTGAADDSGLPNDRFFAVRPEGSVSTLKIQRTERGDSAVYLCASSLSGRALDTQYFGPGTRLTVL.

The J gene is TRBJ2-1, the V gene TRBV12-3 or TRBV12-4; no firm D call. V lost 6 bases and J lost 10, with 13 bases in between. The CDR3 totals 12 residues. In nucleotides, the CDR3 is TGTGCCAGCAGCCCCCCCTTTTCCGAGCAGTTCTTC. Its translation: CASSPPFSEQFF.

The J gene is TRBJ2-3, the V gene TRBV6-2 or TRBV6-3, with D hard to call. The CDR3 runs to 15 residues. The V and J ends lost 0 bases and 3 bases respectively, with 10 bases between them. Germline CDR1 and CDR2: MNHEY and SVGEGT. The CDR3 coding sequence is TGTGCCAGCAGTTACTCGAGAGAGGTGACAGATACGCAGTATTTT. Its translation: CASSYSREVTDTQYF.

The chain is built from TRBV7-2 and TRBJ2-7; 14 nucleotides line up with TRBD2. Germline CDR1 reads SGHTA; CDR2 reads FQGNSA. This CDR3 comprises 17 residues. The ends lost 3 bases at V and 1 base at J; junction bases unmatched: 5. In nucleotides, the CDR3 is TGTGCCAGCAGCTTCCGGACTAGCGGGAGGAATTCCTACGAGCAGTACTTC. Translating it yields CASSFRTSGRNSYEQYF.

CDR3 region: CASSVDHSTDTQYF. In DNA form, the CDR3 reads TGTGCCAGCAGCGTGGACCACAGCACAGATACGCAGTATTTT. This chain connects TRBV9 to TRBJ2-3; unclear D gene. The V end was cut by 2 bases, the J end by 0 bases, with 7 bases between. This CDR3 comprises 14 residues. Germline loops: CDR1 SGDLS, CDR2 YYNGEE.

This sequence joins TRBV6-1 and TRBJ1-6; the D gene is possibly TRBD1 (6 bases). Germline lookup yields CDR1 MNHNS and CDR2 SASEGT. Trimming pared 2 bases from V and 9 bases from J, leaving 11 bases between. The CDR3 runs 14 residues. The chain's CDR3 is CASSEHREGSPLHF. The CDR3 DNA sequence: TGTGCCAGCAGTGAACACAGGGAGGGTTCACCCCTCCACTTT.

The chain couples TRBV9 to TRBJ1-4, with D tentatively TRBD1 (5 bases). V lost 4 bases and J 7 bases, leaving 14 bases between the germline ends. This CDR3 is 14 amino acids long. From germline, CDR1 is SGDLS and CDR2 YYNGEE. The CDR3 bases are TGTGCCAGCAGCCTGGGGCGCGCAAGTGAAAAACTGTTTTTT. It encodes CASSLGRASEKLFF. The complete variable domain, with remaining parts taken from reference TRBV9 and TRBJ1-4, reads DSGVTQTPKHLITATGQRVTLRCSPRSGDLSVYWYQQSLDQGLQFLIQYYNGEERAKGNILERFSAQQFPDLHSELNLSSLELGDSALYFCASSLGRASEKLFFGSGTQLSVL.

The CDR3 here is CASSVGDSPTEAFF. The DNA for the CDR3 is TGTGCCAGCAGCGTAGGAGACAGCCCAACTGAAGCTTTCTTT. This chain joins TRBV9 and TRBJ1-1, with a tentative D call TRBD1 (5 bases). Germline values: CDR1 SGDLS, CDR2 YYNGEE. The germline V and J ends were trimmed by 0 bases and 5 bases, with 11 bases remaining between them. The CDR3 spans 14 residues. The variable domain in full, completed from reference TRBV9 and TRBJ1-1, reads DSGVTQTPKHLITATGQRVTLRCSPRSGDLSVYWYQQSLDQGLQFLIQYYNGEERAKGNILERFSAQQFPDLHSELNLSSLELGDSALYFCASSVGDSPTEAFFGQGTRLTVV.

V gene TRBV24-1 combines with J gene TRBJ1-2; TRBD1 matches at 10 bases. The J segment lost 6 bases and the V segment lost 1 base, leaving 7 bases of the junction unmatched. Germline V gene lookup returns CDR1 KGHDR and CDR2 SFDVKD. The CDR3 consists of 16 residues. CDR3 sequence: CATSDFSGTGVDGYTF. CDR3 nucleotide sequence: TGTGCCACCAGTGATTTCAGCGGGACAGGGGTAGATGGCTACACCTTC.